Following are 5 T cell receptor beta chains from one sample sequenced in a study of shared clonotypes between healthy human individuals. Selected positively for CCR7 and CD45RO-negative, naive CD8 cells excluded terminally differentiated effector memory CD45RA+ cells. Only in-frame clones appear in the TCRdb table, and some are missing; sequencing was by immunoSEQ multiplex PCR. The table lists around 2,000,000 clones, around 93% of them singletons. Input material: naive CD8+ T cells from PBMCs. These receptors came from a man younger than 35 in good health. Some clones in this sample may be carry-over from other donors' samples.

A remark on this clone: The same CDR3 is also encoded by other DNA sequences in this sample. The V and J genes are TRBV7-9 and TRBJ2-7; 8 bases agree with TRBD2. This CDR3 spans 14 amino acids. Losses at the gene ends were 3 bases for V and 4 bases for J; bases not matched to a gene: 5. Germline values: CDR1 SEHNR, CDR2 FQNEAQ (reference sequence). CDR3 in amino acids: CASSLSGRGYEQYF. CDR3 coding DNA: TGTGCCAGCAGCTTGAGCGGGAGAGGATACGAGCAGTACTTC.

The V and J genes are TRBV7-6 and TRBJ2-7, with 7 bases lining up with TRBD1. Trimming removed 7 bases from V and 4 bases from J; junction bases left unmatched: 16. Germline CDR1 reads SGHVS; CDR2 reads FNYEAQ. CDR3 length: 16 residues. CDR3 sequence reads: CASTPRAWDSKYEQYF. DNA for the CDR3: TGTGCCAGCACCCCTAGGGCCTGGGACAGCAAATACGAGCAGTACTTC. The full variable domain, completed using reference TRBV7-6 and TRBJ2-7, is GAGVSQSPRYKVTKRGQDVALRCDPISGHVSLYWYRQALGQGPEFLTYFNYEAQQDKSGLPNDRFSAERPEGSISTLTIQRTEQRDSAMYRCASTPRAWDSKYEQYFGPGTRLTVT.

This chain connects TRBV13 to TRBJ1-1, with D maybe TRBD1 (6 bases). CDR3 length: 15 amino acids. V gave up 10 bases and J gave up 5 bases, with 23 bases separating them. Germline CDR1 and CDR2: PRHDT and FYEKMQ (reference sequence). CDR3 residues: CATGREGGARTEAFF. The CDR3 region has the DNA TGTGCCACCGGCCGAGAGGGGGGGGCGAGGACTGAAGCTTTCTTT. Using reference TRBV13 and TRBJ1-1 for the parts outside the CDR3, the full variable domain is AAGVIQSPRHLIKEKRETATLKCYPIPRHDTVYWYQQGPGQDPQFLISFYEKMQSDKGSIPDRFSAQQFSDYHSELNMSSLELGDSALYFCATGREGGARTEAFFGQGTRLTVV.

In this sample, this clone turned up a few times. The genes are TRBV19 and TRBJ1-1; 9 bases match TRBD1. Germline lookup yields CDR1 LNHDA and CDR2 SQIVND (reference sequence). V lost 6 bases to trimming and J lost 6 bases; unmatched junction nucleotides: 5. The CDR3 is made up of 13 amino acids. In DNA form, the CDR3 reads TGTGCCAGTAGCCGGGACAGGGCCGCTGAAGCTTTCTTT. Amino acid sequence: CASSRDRAAEAFF.

This rearrangement joins TRBV13 to TRBJ2-1, with D tentatively TRBD1 or TRBD2 (6 bases each). CDR3 length equals 15 residues. V lost 2 bases and J lost 8, with 16 bases in between. Germline V gene sequence: CDR1 PRHDT, CDR2 FYEKMQ (reference sequence). The CDR3 region is CASSLWPSEGDEQFF. The CDR3 DNA reads as TGTGCCAGCAGCTTATGGCCTAGCGAGGGGGATGAGCAGTTCTTC.